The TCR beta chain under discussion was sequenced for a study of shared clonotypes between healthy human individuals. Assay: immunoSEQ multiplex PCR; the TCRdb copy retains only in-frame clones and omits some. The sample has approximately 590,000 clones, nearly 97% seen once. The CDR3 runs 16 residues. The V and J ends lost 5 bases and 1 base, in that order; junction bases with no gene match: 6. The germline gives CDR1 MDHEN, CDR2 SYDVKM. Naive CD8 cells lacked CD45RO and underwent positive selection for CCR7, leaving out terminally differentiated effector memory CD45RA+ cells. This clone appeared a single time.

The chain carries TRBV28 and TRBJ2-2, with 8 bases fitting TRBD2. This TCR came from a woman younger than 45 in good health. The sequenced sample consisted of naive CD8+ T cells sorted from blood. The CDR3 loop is CASSLKRGWNTGELFF. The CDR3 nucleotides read TGTGCCAGCAGTCTGAAGCGGGGGTGGAACACCGGGGAGCTGTTTTTT.